This TCR beta chain appears in the sequencing data of a study of T-cell reconstitution after alpha-beta-depleted transplantation in children. Using unique molecular identifiers, the investigators prepared the TCRbeta library. MiXCR, run by TCRdb on the PCR reads, gives a single entry per CDR3 protein. The sample has 200,000 to 250,000 distinct CDR3 sequences; approximately 9.5% are singletons. This clonotype was recorded at least ten times. Per germline, CDR1 SEHNR and CDR2 FQNEAQ (reference sequence). This CDR3 contains 17 residues. After removal of 6 bases from V and 7 bases from J, the junction contained 18 bases not matched to a gene.

V gene TRBV7-9 combines with J gene TRBJ2-1; the match to TRBD1 covers 7 bases. The sample in question was PBMCs from the stem cell graft donor, obtained from the stem cell graft. The receptor was isolated from a human donor who donated a stem cell graft to a child with acute lymphoblastic leukemia. The CDR3 sequence: CASRARARQGVANEQFF. CDR3 bases: TGTGCCAGCAGGGCCAGGGCGCGGCAGGGGGTAGCTAATGAGCAGTTCTTC.